These 10 T cell receptor beta chains were sequenced from one sample in a study of blood T cell repertoires in COVID-19. Libraries were prepared by immunoSEQ multiplex PCR; TCRdb keeps only in-frame clonotypes and omits some of them. The sample has about 210,000 clones, approximately 82% seen once. The sample was peripheral blood. The receptors shown here come from a man aged 50 to 59 with active or convalescent COVID-19.

The CDR3 loop reads CSVARGGGYTF. DNA of the CDR3: TGCAGCGTAGCTAGAGGGGGCGGCTACACCTTC. The gene calls are TRBV29-1 and TRBJ1-2, with 7 bases matching TRBD1. The CDR3 sequence is 11 residues long. Germline CDR1 SQVTM, CDR2 ANQGSEA. V dropped 6 bases and J dropped 8; count of bases not matched to a gene: 6. Full variable domain (rest looked up from reference TRBV29-1 and TRBJ1-2): SAVISQKPSRDICQRGTSLTIQCQVDSQVTMMFWYRQQPGQSLTLIATANQGSEATYESGFVIDKFPISRPNLTFSTLTVSNMSPEDSSIYLCSVARGGGYTFGSGTRLTVV.

This chain links TRBV12-5 with TRBJ1-6, with 9 bases matching TRBD1. The CDR3 length is 16 residues. CDR1 is LGHNT, CDR2 FRNRAP, per germline. The J segment lost 8 bases and the V segment lost 6 bases, leaving 11 bases of the junction unmatched. The CDR3 DNA sequence: TGTGCTAGTGGGTCTCCGGGACAGGGACCTTATTCACCCCTCCACTTT. Translation gives CASGSPGQGPYSPLHF.

The chain is built from TRBV15 and TRBJ2-3, with TRBD2 as a possible D gene (7 bases). The CDR3 runs 17 residues. The germline V gene encodes CDR1 LNHNV and CDR2 YYDKDF (reference sequence). Trimming removed 0 bases from V and 1 base from J, with 14 bases in between. DNA of the CDR3: TGTGCCACCAGCAGAGAGCCTGTCGGGGGGCGCACAGATACGCAGTATTTT. This translates into CATSREPVGGRTDTQYF.

V gene TRBV6-1 combines with J gene TRBJ1-3; 9 bases agree with TRBD1. Losses at the gene ends were 4 bases for V and 2 bases for J; bases not matched to a gene: 6. The CDR3 totals 16 residues. Germline V gives CDR1 MNHNS, CDR2 SASEGT. The CDR3 sequence is CASSGGQGSAGNTIYF. The CDR3 nucleotides read TGTGCCAGCAGTGGAGGACAGGGGAGCGCTGGAAACACCATATATTTT.

This clone appeared once. This chain links TRBV3-1 (or the pseudogene TRBV3-2) with TRBJ1-2; D perhaps matches TRBD1 (6 bases). CDR1 LGHDT and CDR2 YNNKEL come from the germline V gene (reference sequence). Trimming took off 4 bases at V and 0 bases at J, with 12 bases between the two ends. This CDR3 has 15 residues. In DNA, the CDR3 is TGTGCCAGCAGCCGCTTCAGGGGCCCTAACTATGGCTACACCTTC. This encodes CASSRFRGPNYGYTF.

The rearrangement uses TRBV7-6 and TRBJ2-1; 10 nucleotides align to TRBD2. The CDR3 loop spans 16 amino acids. With V trimmed by 5 bases and J by 4 bases, 8 bases remained unmatched. The germline CDR1 and CDR2 sequences are SGHVS and FNYEAQ. For the CDR3, the DNA is TGTGCCAGCAGCCTTCGGACTAGCGGAGCTTACAATGAGCAGTTCTTC. Translation gives CASSLRTSGAYNEQFF.

This clone showed up just a few times. The V and J genes are TRBV19 and TRBJ1-2; 9 bases map to TRBD1. This CDR3 comprises 16 residues. The germline CDR1 and CDR2 sequences are LNHDA and SQIVND (reference sequence). The V and J ends lost 5 bases and 4 bases, in that order; junction bases with no gene match: 11. CDR3 nucleotide sequence: TGTGCCAGTAGTGCCATCGTGGGACAGGGTGGCTATGGCTACACCTTC. As protein: CASSAIVGQGGYGYTF.

This chain uses TRBV3-1 (or the pseudogene TRBV3-2) with TRBJ1-1, with D possibly being TRBD1 (6 bases). The CDR3 has 14 amino acids. Germline loops: CDR1 LGHDT, CDR2 YNNKEL (reference sequence). Trimming removed 4 bases at V and 5 bases at J, with 14 bases between. CDR3 amino acids: CASSLTRGGTEAFF. CDR3 nucleotides: TGTGCCAGCAGCCTCACAAGGGGGGGGACTGAAGCTTTCTTT.

The table lists this clone with a few counts. The chain links TRBV5-1 to TRBJ1-4, with TRBD1 as a possible D gene (5 bases). The CDR3 runs 15 residues. Germline CDR1 is SGHRS and CDR2 is YFSETQ. V dropped 0 bases and J dropped 0 bases, with 6 bases sitting between them. CDR3 coding DNA: TGCGCCAGCAGCTTGGGACAGTCAACTAATGAAAAACTGTTTTTT. It codes for CASSLGQSTNEKLFF.

This chain connects TRBV5-1 to TRBJ2-1, with TRBD1 matching over 11 bases. Unmatched junction bases numbered 4, after V lost 4 bases and J lost 4 bases. Per germline, CDR1 SGHRS and CDR2 YFSETQ. This CDR3 comprises 15 residues. The CDR3: CASSAGQGAYNEQFF. Written as DNA, the CDR3 is TGCGCCAGCAGCGCAGGACAGGGGGCTTACAATGAGCAGTTCTTC.